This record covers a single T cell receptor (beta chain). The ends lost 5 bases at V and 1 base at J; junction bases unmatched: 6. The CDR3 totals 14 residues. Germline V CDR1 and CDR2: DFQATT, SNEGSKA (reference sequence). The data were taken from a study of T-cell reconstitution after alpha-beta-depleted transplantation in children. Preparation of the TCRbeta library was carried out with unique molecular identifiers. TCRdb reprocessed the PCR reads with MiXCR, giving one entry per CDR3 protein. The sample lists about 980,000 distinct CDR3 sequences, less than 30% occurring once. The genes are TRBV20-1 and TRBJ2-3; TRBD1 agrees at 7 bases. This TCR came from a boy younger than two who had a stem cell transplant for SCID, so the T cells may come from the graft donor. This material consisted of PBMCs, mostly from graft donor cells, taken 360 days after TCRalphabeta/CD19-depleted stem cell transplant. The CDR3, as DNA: TGCAGTGCTGAACCGGGACAGCGCACAGATACGCAGTATTTT. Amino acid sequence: CSAEPGQRTDTQYF.